These 16 T cell receptor beta chains originate from one sample sequenced in a study of shared clonotypes between healthy human individuals. Sequencing used immunoSEQ multiplex PCR; TCRdb keeps in-frame clones, though not all of them. This sample carries approximately 2.5 million clones, 80% to 95% of them seen once, and the ten largest clones take 0.36%. Material for sequencing was naive CD4+ T cells from PBMCs. Subset of the sample: CD45RA+ positively selected. The receptors were sampled from a man aged 18 to 29 in good health. Some clones in this sample may be carry-over from other donors' samples.

The rearrangement uses TRBV7-9 and TRBJ2-7; D is uncertain. The CDR3 has 14 amino acids. V was trimmed by 5 bases and J by 3 bases, leaving 14 bases between them. Per the germline V gene, CDR1 is SEHNR and CDR2 is FQNEAQ (reference sequence). This chain's CDR3 is CASSAQGRYYEQYF. The CDR3, as DNA: TGTGCCAGCAGCGCCCAAGGACGGTACTACGAGCAGTACTTC.

The chain recombines TRBV11-2 with TRBJ2-7, with D possibly matching TRBD2 (6 bases). This CDR3 is built from 15 residues. Trimming shortened V by 1 base and J by 3 bases, and 13 bases separated the two germline ends. Germline CDR1 is SGHAT and CDR2 is FQNNGV. The CDR3: CASSLGPGEYYEQYF. CDR3 nucleotides: TGTGCCAGCAGCTTAGGGCCGGGAGAGTACTACGAGCAGTACTTC.

This chain joins TRBV28 and TRBJ1-2, with a tentative D call TRBD1 (5 bases). The length of the CDR3 is 16 residues. Trimming shortened V by 5 bases and J by 2 bases, and 18 bases separated the two germline ends. Germline lookup yields CDR1 MDHEN and CDR2 SYDVKM. The CDR3 DNA is TGTGCCAGCAGTCCCTTGACAGTTGTAGTAAACTATGGCTACACCTTC. The encoded protein is CASSPLTVVVNYGYTF.

Note on this clone: This sample also contains other DNA sequences that code for the same CDR3. This rearrangement joins TRBV28 to TRBJ2-2; D is possibly TRBD2 (5 bases). The CDR3 sequence is 12 residues long. Germline CDR1 and CDR2: MDHEN and SYDVKM. The V end lost 2 bases, the J end lost 7 bases, and 5 bases lay between the germline ends. The CDR3: CASSLSGGELFF. The CDR3 nucleotides are TGTGCCAGCAGTTTAAGCGGCGGGGAGCTGTTTTTT.

The chain combines TRBV28 with TRBJ1-2, with a tentative D call TRBD1 (5 bases). This CDR3 region has 14 residues. Germline CDR1 and CDR2: MDHEN and SYDVKM. Trimming took 7 bases from V and 7 from J, leaving 19 bases between them. The CDR3 coding sequence is TGTGCCAGCAAAACCCGCATGGGGGTGAGTGGCTACACCTTC. Protein product: CASKTRMGVSGYTF.

The V gene is TRBV5-1, the J gene TRBJ2-7; D might be TRBD1 (6 bases). The CDR3 loop spans 14 amino acids. Germline V gives CDR1 SGHRS, CDR2 YFSETQ. V was shortened by 5 bases and J by 4 bases, with 16 bases between the two germline ends. The CDR3 is CASRTGTSLYEQYF. In nucleotides, the CDR3 is TGCGCCAGCAGAACCGGGACATCCTTATACGAGCAGTACTTC.

CDR3 in amino acids: CASSLNGDQTQYF. CDR3 bases: TGCGCCAGCAGCTTAAACGGGGACCAGACCCAGTACTTC. The chain uses TRBV5-1 and TRBJ2-5; D is possibly TRBD1 or TRBD2 (5 bases each). The germline V and J ends were trimmed by 2 bases and 6 bases, with 11 bases remaining between them. Germline V gives CDR1 SGHRS, CDR2 YFSETQ. The CDR3 is made up of 13 amino acids.

The chain recombines TRBV5-1 with TRBJ1-4; D is uncertain. The CDR3 runs 12 residues. Trimming removed 3 bases at V and 7 bases at J, with 7 bases between. The germline V gene has CDR1 SGHRS and CDR2 YFSETQ. The CDR3 DNA follows: TGCGCCAGCAGCTATGAAGGTGAAAAACTGTTTTTT. Amino acid sequence: CASSYEGEKLFF.

As for this clone: This specimen includes other DNA sequences encoding the same CDR3. The chain joins TRBV5-1 to TRBJ1-5; the D is unclear. Germline assignment: CDR1 SGHRS and CDR2 YFSETQ. V lost 0 bases, J lost 0 bases, and 7 bases lay in between. The length of the CDR3 is 15 residues. This CDR3 reads CASSLGGYSNQPQHF. CDR3 DNA sequence: TGCGCCAGCAGCTTGGGCGGGTATAGCAATCAGCCCCAGCATTTT.

The V gene is TRBV7-9, the J gene TRBJ1-2, with TRBD1 matching over 10 bases. The CDR3 loop spans 15 amino acids. The V segment lost 5 bases and the J segment 1 base; nucleotides outside the gene matches: 4. Germline V lookup: CDR1 SEHNR, CDR2 FQNEAQ (reference sequence). The CDR3 nucleotides read TGTGCCAGCAGCCCGGACAGGGGGTTTAACTATGGCTACACCTTC. Its translation: CASSPDRGFNYGYTF.

With regard to this clone: The same CDR3 is also encoded by other DNA sequences in this sample. The chain links TRBV6-5 to TRBJ1-1, with 7 bases lining up with TRBD1. This CDR3 has 14 amino acids. Germline CDR1 reads MNHEY; CDR2 reads SVGAGI. The V segment lost 6 bases and the J segment 3 bases; nucleotides outside the gene matches: 7. The CDR3, as DNA: TGTGCCAGCAGCCCCCGGGACAGTTACACTGAAGCTTTCTTT. Protein sequence: CASSPRDSYTEAFF.

The gene calls are TRBV6-1 and TRBJ2-2; 8 bases are a match to TRBD1. CDR1 and CDR2 (germline): MNHNS, SASEGT. This CDR3 has 14 amino acids. The J segment lost 4 bases and the V segment lost 6 bases, leaving 4 bases of the junction unmatched. The CDR3 protein is CASRDRAVTGELFF. The CDR3 coding sequence is TGTGCCAGCAGGGACAGGGCGGTCACCGGGGAGCTGTTTTTT.

This sequence joins TRBV6-5 and TRBJ2-7; no definite D call. CDR1 and CDR2 (germline): MNHEY, SVGAGI. V lost 8 bases, J lost 2 bases, and 7 bases lay in between. CDR3 length equals 11 residues. The CDR3 nucleotides are TGTGCCAGCGGTCTTCCCTACGAGCAGTACTTC. Translated, it gives CASGLPYEQYF.

This rearrangement joins TRBV6-1 to TRBJ2-1; D possibly corresponds to TRBD2 (6 bases). V lost 4 bases and J lost 2, with 15 bases in between. This CDR3 is built from 16 residues. Germline CDR1 is MNHNS and CDR2 is SASEGT. CDR3 nucleotide sequence: TGTGCCAGCAGTGCACGGGCGGGATCCGCCTACAATGAGCAGTTCTTC. Its protein is CASSARAGSAYNEQFF.

This clone appeared once. This chain joins TRBV9 and TRBJ1-2; D is possibly TRBD1 (5 bases). The CDR3 runs 15 residues. Germline lookup yields CDR1 SGDLS and CDR2 YYNGEE. V was shortened by 4 bases and J by 1 base, with 14 bases between the two germline ends. CDR3 DNA sequence: TGTGCCAGCAGCCCCCGACAGTCTCTTAACTATGGCTACACCTTC. It specifies CASSPRQSLNYGYTF.

The V and J genes are TRBV27 and TRBJ2-7, with 9 bases fitting TRBD1. V shed 6 bases and J 2 bases; nucleotides not matched to a gene: 8. The CDR3 runs to 15 residues. Germline V CDR1 and CDR2: MNHEY, SMNVEV (reference sequence). In DNA, the CDR3 is TGTGCCAGCAGAAAGACCGGGACAGGGACCTACGAGCAGTACTTC. The encoded protein is CASRKTGTGTYEQYF.